This record looks at one T cell receptor (beta chain) sequence and its context. The antigen is undetermined. Bulk libraries came from a prior protocol with listed TCR primers. TCRdb re-analysed the PCR reads in MiXCR, keeping a single row per CDR3 protein. In the table there are 550,000 to 750,000 distinct CDR3 sequences, nearly 20% of which are singletons. Naive CD8 sequencing libraries were generated from around 18,000 to 910,000 sorted cells, with 10%, 30% or 50% RNA as input. Sorting captured naive CD8 T cells as CD8+CD4-CCR7+CD45RA+. The sample is drawn from a study of molecular identifiers for immune sequencing clone quantification. General observations from the study: It was shown that clones above 20 RNA copies held over 99% of effector molecules, but under 1% in naive cells.

The sequencing sample was made of naive CD8+ T cells from blood, with Jurkat cell RNA spiked in. As to subset: FACS-sorted CD8+CD4-CCR7+CD45RA+ naive T cells. The TCR was taken from a human donor in good health. Some libraries in this study had Jurkat cell RNA spiked in.

In nucleotides, the CDR3 is TGTGCCAGCAGCAACGGACTAGAAAACTGGTACAATGAGCAGTTCTTC. Translating gives CASSNGLENWYNEQFF. V and J are TRBV5-3 and TRBJ2-1; 7 bases match TRBD2. TRBV5-3 qualifies as an ORF whose function is uncertain. The CDR3 runs 16 residues. V gave up 8 bases and J gave up 4 bases; unmatched junction bases: 15.